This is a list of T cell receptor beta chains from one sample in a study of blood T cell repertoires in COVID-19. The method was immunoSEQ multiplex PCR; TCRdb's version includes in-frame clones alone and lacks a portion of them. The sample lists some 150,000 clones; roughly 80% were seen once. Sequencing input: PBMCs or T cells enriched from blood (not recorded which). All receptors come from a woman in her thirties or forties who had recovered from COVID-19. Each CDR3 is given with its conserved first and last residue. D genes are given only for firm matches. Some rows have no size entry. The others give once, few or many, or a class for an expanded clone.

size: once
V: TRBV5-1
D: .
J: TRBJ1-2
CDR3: CASSLDRTGLRF
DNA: TGCGCCAGCAGCTTGGACAGGACCGGTTTGCGCTTC

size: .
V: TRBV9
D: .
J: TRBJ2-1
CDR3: CASSAQTLVDEQFF
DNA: TGTGCCAGCAGCGCCCAGACTTTGGTCGATGAGCAGTTCTTC

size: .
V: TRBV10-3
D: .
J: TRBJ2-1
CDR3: CASSPSSPDNEQFF
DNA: TGTGCCAGTTCCCCTAGTTCCCCCGACAATGAGCAGTTCTTC

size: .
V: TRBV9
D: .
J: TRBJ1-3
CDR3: CASSVEGVPNTIYF
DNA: TGTGCCAGCAGCGTAGAAGGGGTTCCAAACACCATATATTTT

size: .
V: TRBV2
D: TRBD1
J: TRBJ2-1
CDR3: CASSRDRGSNEQFF
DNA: TGTGCCAGCAGCCGGGACAGGGGGAGCAATGAGCAGTTCTTC

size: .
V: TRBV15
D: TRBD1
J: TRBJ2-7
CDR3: CATSRNRGHSYEQYF
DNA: TGTGCCACCAGCAGAAACAGGGGGCACTCCTACGAGCAGTACTTC

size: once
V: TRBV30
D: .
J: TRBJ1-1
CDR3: CAWSVYWNTEAFF
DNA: TGTGCCTGGAGTGTTTACTGGAACACTGAAGCTTTCTTT

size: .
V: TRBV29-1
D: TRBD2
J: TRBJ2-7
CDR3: CSVARGRESKQYF
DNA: TGCAGCGTCGCAAGAGGGCGGGAGAGCAAGCAGTACTTC

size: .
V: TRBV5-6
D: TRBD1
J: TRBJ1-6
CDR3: CASSLGQGDNSPLHF
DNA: TGTGCCAGCAGCTTGGGACAGGGGGATAATTCACCCCTCCACTTT

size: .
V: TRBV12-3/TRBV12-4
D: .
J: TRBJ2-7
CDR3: CASSPGTYEQYF
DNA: TGTGCCAGCAGTCCCGGGACCTACGAGCAGTACTTC

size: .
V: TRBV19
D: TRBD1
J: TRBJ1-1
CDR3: CASSMTGGTTEAFF
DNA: TGTGCCAGTAGTATGACAGGGGGCACCACTGAAGCTTTCTTT

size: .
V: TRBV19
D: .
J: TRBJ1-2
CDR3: CASSLQDTGYTF
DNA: TGTGCCAGTAGTTTACAGGACACCGGCTACACCTTC

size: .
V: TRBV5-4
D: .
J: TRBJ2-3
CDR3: CASSLVLPGDTQYF
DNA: TGTGCCAGCAGCTTAGTTTTGCCCGGAGATACGCAGTATTTT

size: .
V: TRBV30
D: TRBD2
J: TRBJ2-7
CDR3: CAWSVTLLAGTGTYEQYF
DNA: TGTGCCTGGAGTGTAACCCTTCTAGCGGGGACCGGAACCTACGAGCAGTACTTC

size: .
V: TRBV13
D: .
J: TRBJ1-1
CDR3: CASSPRLEGTEAFF
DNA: TGTGCCAGCAGCCCCCGACTGGAGGGCACTGAAGCTTTCTTT

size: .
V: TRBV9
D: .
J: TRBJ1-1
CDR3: CASTALSTGEAFF
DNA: TGTGCCAGCACTGCTCTTTCCACAGGGGAAGCTTTCTTT

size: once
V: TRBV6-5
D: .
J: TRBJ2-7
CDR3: CASSYSPRYLNEQYF
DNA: TGTGCCAGCAGTTACTCCCCCAGGTACTTGAACGAGCAGTACTTC

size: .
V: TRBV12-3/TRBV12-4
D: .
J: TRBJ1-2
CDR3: CASSRIEEYGYTF
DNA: TGTGCCAGCAGCCGCATTGAGGAATATGGCTACACCTTC

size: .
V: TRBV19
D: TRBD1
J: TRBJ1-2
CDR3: CASSRTRGYGYTF
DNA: TGTGCCAGTAGTAGAACCAGGGGGTATGGCTACACCTTC

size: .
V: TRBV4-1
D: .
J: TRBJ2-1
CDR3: CASSQDDTGNYNEQFF
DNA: TGCGCCAGCAGCCAAGACGACACGGGGAACTACAATGAGCAGTTCTTC

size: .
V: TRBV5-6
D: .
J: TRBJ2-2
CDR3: CASSFEGTGELFF
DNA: TGTGCCAGCAGCTTCGAGGGAACCGGGGAGCTGTTTTTT

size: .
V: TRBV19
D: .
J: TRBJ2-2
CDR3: CASSIWRVNTGELFF
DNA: TGTGCCAGTAGTATATGGCGGGTAAACACCGGGGAGCTGTTTTTT

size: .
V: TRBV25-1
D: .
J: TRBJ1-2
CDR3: CASSEALDSYGYTF
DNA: TGTGCCAGCAGTGAAGCGCTAGATAGCTATGGCTACACCTTC

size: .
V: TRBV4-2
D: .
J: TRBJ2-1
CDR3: CASRLSHNEQFF
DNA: TGTGCCAGCAGACTAAGCCACAATGAGCAGTTCTTC

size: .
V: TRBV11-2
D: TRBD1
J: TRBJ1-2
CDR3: CASSSDRGGPGGYTF
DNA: TGTGCCAGCAGCTCCGACAGGGGCGGCCCTGGTGGCTACACCTTC

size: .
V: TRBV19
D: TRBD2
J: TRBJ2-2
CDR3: CASSRGLAGGPTGELFF
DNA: TGTGCCAGTAGTCGGGGACTAGCGGGAGGTCCCACCGGGGAGCTGTTTTTT

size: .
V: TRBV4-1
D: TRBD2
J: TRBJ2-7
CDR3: CASSDKREDEQYF
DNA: TGCGCCAGCAGCGATAAGCGGGAGGACGAGCAGTACTTC

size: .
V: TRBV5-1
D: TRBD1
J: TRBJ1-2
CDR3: CASSLGDRGSWSYGYTF
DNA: TGCGCCAGCAGCTTGGGAGACAGGGGTTCCTGGAGCTATGGCTACACCTTC

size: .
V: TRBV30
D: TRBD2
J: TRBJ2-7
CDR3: CAWSSGGYEQYF
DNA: TGTGCCTGGAGTTCGGGGGGCTACGAGCAGTACTTC

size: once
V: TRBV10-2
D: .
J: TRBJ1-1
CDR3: CASSEIQGVAFF
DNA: TGCGCCAGCAGTGAGATACAGGGTGTGGCTTTCTTT

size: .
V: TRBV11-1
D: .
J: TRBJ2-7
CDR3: CASSLGSSYEQYF
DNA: TGTGCCAGCAGCTTAGGCAGCTCCTACGAGCAGTACTTC

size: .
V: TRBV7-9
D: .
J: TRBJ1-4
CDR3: CASSPFPPSGGKLFF
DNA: TGTGCCAGCAGCCCTTTTCCCCCGTCGGGGGGAAAACTGTTTTTT

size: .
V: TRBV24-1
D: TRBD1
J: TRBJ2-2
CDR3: CATSDPRTGNTGELFF
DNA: TGTGCCACCAGTGATCCGAGGACAGGGAACACCGGGGAGCTGTTTTTT

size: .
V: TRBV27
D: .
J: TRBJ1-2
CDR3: CASSLRGADGYTF
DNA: TGTGCCAGCAGTTTACGGGGGGCTGACGGCTACACCTTC

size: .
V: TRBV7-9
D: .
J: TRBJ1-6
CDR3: CASSLVLDSSYNSPLHF
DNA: TGTGCCAGCAGCTTAGTTCTGGACAGTTCCTATAATTCACCCCTCCACTTT

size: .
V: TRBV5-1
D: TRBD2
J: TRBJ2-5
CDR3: CASSSGLAGRVFQETQYF
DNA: TGCGCCAGCAGCTCCGGACTAGCGGGGAGGGTTTTCCAAGAGACCCAGTACTTC

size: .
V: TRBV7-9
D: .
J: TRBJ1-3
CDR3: CASSLQAGPLSGNTIYF
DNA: TGTGCCAGCAGCTTACAGGCCGGTCCCCTCTCTGGAAACACCATATATTTT

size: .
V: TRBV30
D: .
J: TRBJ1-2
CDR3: CAWSRDTRSPSGDGYTF
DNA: TGTGCCTGGAGTCGAGACACTAGAAGCCCCTCGGGAGATGGCTACACCTTC

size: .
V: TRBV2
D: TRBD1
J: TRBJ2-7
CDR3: CASRDRGYGEQYF
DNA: TGTGCCAGCAGAGACAGGGGATACGGCGAGCAGTACTTC

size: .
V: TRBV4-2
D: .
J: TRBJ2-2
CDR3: CASSQASENTGELFF
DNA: TGTGCCAGCAGCCAAGCGAGCGAGAACACCGGGGAGCTGTTTTTT